Below are 18 T cell receptor beta chains sequenced from a single sample in a study of OX40 agonist ivuxolimab in advanced cancers. Produced via immunoSEQ multiplex PCR; TCRdb's table is partial and in-frame only. The sample lists fewer than 85,000 clones, 92% occurring once. The starting material was CD4+ or CD8+ T cells sorted from blood, obtained in a trial of the OX40 agonist ivuxolimab. These receptors were obtained from an adult with an advanced solid tumor such as melanoma, head and neck, liver or kidney cancer.

The chain recombines TRBV5-1 with TRBJ2-5; TRBD1 aligns across 9 bases. This CDR3 contains 14 residues. The germline V gene has CDR1 SGHRS and CDR2 YFSETQ. The trim removed 2 bases at V and 5 bases at J, leaving 4 bases unmatched. Here the CDR3 reads CASSFTGGLETQYF. The CDR3 nucleotides read TGCGCCAGCAGCTTCACAGGGGGCCTGGAGACCCAGTACTTC.

V usage is TRBV27 and J usage is TRBJ2-7; 8 bases line up with TRBD2. This CDR3 comprises 17 residues. V shed 2 bases, J shed 3 bases, and the junction held 12 bases outside the gene matches. The germline V gene has CDR1 MNHEY and CDR2 SMNVEV (reference sequence). CDR3 in amino acids: CASSLGPGGGGYYEQYF. CDR3 nucleotides: TGTGCCAGCAGTTTAGGTCCGGGTGGCGGGGGGTACTACGAGCAGTACTTC.

In DNA form, the CDR3 reads TGTGCCAGCAGTTTAGGGGTCAAGGGGGGCAATGAGCAGTTCTTC. Translating it yields CASSLGVKGGNEQFF. The chain recombines TRBV27 with TRBJ2-1, with D perhaps assigned TRBD1 or TRBD2 (6 bases each). The CDR3 length is 15 residues. V was shortened by 2 bases and J by 6 bases, with 14 bases between the two germline ends. Germline V gene sequence: CDR1 MNHEY, CDR2 SMNVEV (reference sequence).

V and J are TRBV7-8 and TRBJ1-5; D might be TRBD1 (6 bases). The V end lost 5 bases, the J end lost 16 bases, and 18 bases lay between the germline ends. Germline assignment: CDR1 SGHVS and CDR2 FQNEAQ. The CDR3 spans 12 residues. CDR3 sequence: CASSTLGGSCHF. The CDR3 DNA reads TGTGCCAGCAGCACCCTCGGGGGCTCTTGTCATTTT.

This sequence joins TRBV15 and TRBJ1-5; weak D call: TRBD1 (5 bases). V lost 10 bases to trimming and J lost 2 bases, with 15 bases between them. This CDR3 is 14 amino acids long. Germline values: CDR1 LNHNV, CDR2 YYDKDF (reference sequence). The DNA for the CDR3 is TGTGCCAGGGACGGGGAAGGGGGCAATCAGCCCCAGCATTTT. Its protein product is CARDGEGGNQPQHF.

The chain is built from TRBV7-9 and TRBJ2-7; 9 bases are shared with TRBD1. The CDR3 has 15 amino acids. V gave up 6 bases and J gave up 2 bases; unmatched junction bases: 8. Per germline, CDR1 SEHNR and CDR2 FQNEAQ (reference sequence). In nucleotides, the CDR3 is TGTGCCAGCAGTCACTCCGGGACAGGGACCTACGAGCAGTACTTC. Translated: CASSHSGTGTYEQYF. Complete variable domain (other parts from reference TRBV7-9 and TRBJ2-7): DTGVSQNPRHKITKRGQNVTFRCDPISEHNRLYWYRQTLGQGPEFLTYFQNEAQLEKSRLLSDRFSAERPKGSFSTLEIQRTEQGDSAMYLCASSHSGTGTYEQYFGPGTRLTVT.

This chain connects TRBV10-3 to TRBJ2-7, with D maybe TRBD1 (5 bases). V was pared by 4 bases and J by 2 bases, with 12 bases between. In germline, CDR1 is ENHRY, CDR2 SYGVKD. CDR3 length equals 14 residues. CDR3 sequence reads: CAISVPGQPYEQYF. In DNA form, the CDR3 reads TGTGCCATCAGTGTGCCCGGACAACCCTACGAGCAGTACTTC.

The chain has TRBV14 and TRBJ2-3, with TRBD2 matching 8 bases. CDR1 is SGHDN and CDR2 is FVKESK in the germline V gene. This CDR3 region has 16 residues. The V and J ends lost 4 bases and 8 bases, in that order; junction bases with no gene match: 14. The DNA of the CDR3 is TGTGCCAGCAGCCCTCTAGCGGGTAGGAGCTGGTTTACGCAGTATTTT. Its protein is CASSPLAGRSWFTQYF.

V is TRBV5-8 and J is TRBJ2-3; perhaps TRBD1 as D (6 bases). Germline CDR1 and CDR2: SGHTS and YDEGEE. This CDR3 spans 15 amino acids. The V end lost 4 bases, the J end lost 2 bases, and 14 bases lay between the germline ends. CDR3 sequence (DNA): TGTGCCAGCAGCCCCTTGCGACAGGCCACAGATACGCAGTATTTT. Protein sequence: CASSPLRQATDTQYF.

The chain has TRBV10-2 and TRBJ2-7; D is uncertain. The CDR3 has 13 amino acids. V was pared by 4 bases and J by 3 bases, with 10 bases between. The germline V gene encodes CDR1 WSHSY and CDR2 SAAADI. CDR3 region: CASSGSESYEQYF. In DNA, the CDR3 is TGCGCCAGCAGTGGGTCAGAGAGCTACGAGCAGTACTTC.

The chain links TRBV10-3 to TRBJ1-1, with no clear D. Germline CDR1 reads ENHRY; CDR2 reads SYGVKD. The CDR3 is made up of 13 amino acids. V was shortened by 7 bases and J by 10 bases, with 19 bases between the two germline ends. As DNA, the CDR3 is TGTGCCATCAAGTCGGGCCCCGCACTCGGAGCTTTCTTT. Protein product: CAIKSGPALGAFF.

The chain employs TRBV4-1 and TRBJ2-1; D gene ambiguous. Germline loops: CDR1 MGHRA, CDR2 YSYEKL. This CDR3 comprises 13 residues. The V end was cut by 2 bases, the J end by 1 base, with 3 bases between. The CDR3 sequence: CASSQYSYNEQFF. CDR3 bases: TGCGCCAGCAGCCAATATTCCTACAATGAGCAGTTCTTC.

The chain is built from TRBV9 and TRBJ1-3; D is possibly TRBD1 (5 bases). Per germline, CDR1 SGDLS and CDR2 YYNGEE. V was cut by 2 bases and J by 3 bases, with 12 bases left in between. The CDR3 spans 15 residues. CDR3 sequence: CASSVFDSNGNTIYF. CDR3 nucleotide sequence: TGTGCCAGCAGCGTCTTTGACAGTAATGGAAACACCATATATTTT. Complete variable domain (other parts from reference TRBV9 and TRBJ1-3): DSGVTQTPKHLITATGQRVTLRCSPRSGDLSVYWYQQSLDQGLQFLIQYYNGEERAKGNILERFSAQQFPDLHSELNLSSLELGDSALYFCASSVFDSNGNTIYFGEGSWLTVV.

CDR3 nucleotides: TGTGCCTGGAGTCCCACTAGGGCTAGCGGGGATACGCAGTATTTT. Protein product: CAWSPTRASGDTQYF. V and J are TRBV30 and TRBJ2-3; 8 bases align to TRBD2. Unmatched junction bases numbered 10, after V lost 2 bases and J lost 6 bases. CDR1 is GTSNPN, CDR2 SVGIG, per germline (reference sequence). The CDR3 runs 15 residues. The whole variable domain, remainder taken from reference TRBV30 and TRBJ2-3, is SQTIHQWPATLVQPVGSPLSLECTVEGTSNPNLYWYRQAAGRGLQLLFYSVGIGQISSEVPQNLSASRPQDRQFILSSKKLLLSDSGFYLCAWSPTRASGDTQYFGPGTRLTVL.

This rearrangement joins TRBV7-9 to TRBJ1-5; TRBD1 aligns across 7 bases. The CDR3 length is 17 residues. Looked up from germline, CDR1 is SEHNR and CDR2 is FQNEAQ (reference sequence). V was pared by 4 bases and J by 5 bases, with 14 bases of the junction left unmatched. The CDR3: CASSSTVHRDSYQPQHF. CDR3 DNA: TGTGCCAGCAGCTCGACCGTCCACCGGGACAGTTATCAGCCCCAGCATTTT.

The chain uses TRBV9 and TRBJ2-5; 12 bases line up with TRBD2. Trimming cost V 1 base and J 4 bases; bases outside gene matches: 2. There are 15 residues in the CDR3. Germline V CDR1 and CDR2: SGDLS, YYNGEE. The CDR3 region is CASSVTSGGSETQYF. The CDR3 DNA follows: TGTGCCAGCAGCGTAACTAGCGGGGGGTCAGAGACCCAGTACTTC.

This chain uses TRBV13 with TRBJ2-5; D is undetermined. V was clipped by 5 bases and J by 5 bases, with 6 bases between them. Looked up from germline, CDR1 is PRHDT and CDR2 is FYEKMQ (reference sequence). The CDR3 runs 11 residues. The CDR3 DNA is TGTGCCAGCAGCCAATCGGAGACCCAGTACTTC. Its protein is CASSQSETQYF. Filled out from reference TRBV13 and TRBJ2-5, the complete variable domain reads AAGVIQSPRHLIKEKRETATLKCYPIPRHDTVYWYQQGPGQDPQFLISFYEKMQSDKGSIPDRFSAQQFSDYHSELNMSSLELGDSALYFCASSQSETQYFGPGTRLLVL.

The chain links TRBV9 to TRBJ2-2, with no clear D. The CDR3 totals 13 residues. Germline V gives CDR1 SGDLS, CDR2 YYNGEE. Between the trimmed V and J ends, which lost 4 bases and 5 bases, there was a span of 9 bases. In DNA, the CDR3 is TGTGCCAGCAGCCCCCCTAGGACCGGGGAGCTGTTTTTT. Amino acids: CASSPPRTGELFF.